Following are 8 T cell receptor beta chains from one sample sequenced in a study of T cell repertoires in cytomegalovirus infection. Using its own MiXCR run on the reads, TCRdb lists one record per CDR3 protein. Among 550,000 to 700,000 distinct CDR3 sequences listed, around two fifths were seen once. Antigen specificity for these receptors is unknown. Sample: cultured PBMCs, taken from culture after CMV antigen stimulation. The receptors were sampled from a human donor in good health (CMV status not recorded). Some clones in this sample may be carry-over from other donors' samples.

This clonotype came up many times. The CDR3 is CASSFGAGLDIQYF. Here the CDR3 DNA reads TGTGCCAGCAGCTTCGGGGCAGGGCTGGACATTCAGTACTTC. This sequence joins TRBV7-2 and TRBJ2-4; D may correspond to TRBD1 or TRBD2 (5 bases each). Germline loops: CDR1 SGHTA, CDR2 FQGNSA. With 3 bases removed from V and 8 bases from J, the gap between germline ends came to 14 bases. CDR3 length equals 14 residues. The variable domain in full, completed from reference TRBV7-2 and TRBJ2-4, reads GAGVSQSPSNKVTEKGKDVELRCDPISGHTALYWYRQSLGQGLEFLIYFQGNSAPDKSGLPSDRFSAERTGGSVSTLTIQRTQQEDSAVYLCASSFGAGLDIQYFGAGTRLSVL.

The rearrangement links TRBV14 to TRBJ2-1; maybe TRBD2 (5 bases). The germline V and J ends were trimmed by 1 base and 9 bases, with 19 bases remaining between them. The CDR3 is 16 amino acids. CDR1 is SGHDN, CDR2 FVKESK, per germline. For the CDR3, the DNA is TGTGCCAGCAGCCAAGCGTTTGGAGGTTCCGCACGTGAGCAGTTCTTC. This codes for CASSQAFGGSAREQFF.

The V call is TRBV10-3, the J call TRBJ2-4; D possibly corresponds to TRBD2 (5 bases). V was shortened by 6 bases and J by 0 bases, with 9 bases between the two germline ends. This CDR3 region has 14 residues. Germline CDR1 is ENHRY and CDR2 is SYGVKD. CDR3 DNA: TGTGCCATCAGGGATGGACTAGCCAAAAACATTCAGTACTTC. Amino acids: CAIRDGLAKNIQYF.

This clonotype was counted between two and nine times. This chain links TRBV7-2 with TRBJ2-3; D not certain. The V end was cut by 2 bases, the J end by 4 bases, with 10 bases between. Germline CDR1 is SGHTA and CDR2 is FQGNSA. CDR3 length equals 14 residues. The CDR3 protein is CASSLSFSPDTQYF. The CDR3 DNA reads as TGTGCCAGCAGCTTATCGTTTAGTCCAGATACGCAGTATTTT.

The chain combines TRBV19 with TRBJ2-4; 9 bases match TRBD1. V lost 3 bases, J lost 1 base, and 4 bases stayed unmatched. Germline V CDR1 and CDR2: LNHDA, SQIVND (reference sequence). CDR3 length equals 16 residues. The CDR3: CASSIGDREAKNIQYF. CDR3 coding DNA: TGTGCCAGTAGTATTGGGGACAGGGAGGCCAAAAACATTCAGTACTTC.

V gene TRBV15 combines with J gene TRBJ1-1; 7 bases fit TRBD1. V lost 4 bases to trimming and J lost 0 bases; unmatched junction nucleotides: 8. From germline, CDR1 is LNHNV and CDR2 YYDKDF (reference sequence). The CDR3 length is 16 residues. The DNA of the CDR3 is TGTGCCACCAGCAAGGGGGCGCGAGGGATGAACACTGAAGCTTTCTTT. This codes for CATSKGARGMNTEAFF.

V usage is TRBV7-9 and J usage is TRBJ1-1, with TRBD1 identical over 8 bases. This CDR3 is built from 15 residues. Unmatched junction bases numbered 6, after V lost 5 bases and J lost 1 base. The V gene's germline CDR1 is SEHNR and CDR2 FQNEAQ (reference sequence). The CDR3 loop reads CASSVTGTGNTEAFF. The DNA for the CDR3 is TGTGCCAGCAGCGTGACCGGGACAGGGAACACTGAAGCTTTCTTT.

This clonotype has a handful of counts. V is TRBV7-8 and J is TRBJ2-1; TRBD2 matches 8 bases. The germline gives CDR1 SGHVS, CDR2 FQNEAQ. After removal of 0 bases from V and 8 bases from J, the junction contained 3 bases not matched to a gene. The CDR3 has 14 residues. The CDR3 bases are TGTGCCAGCAGCTTAGCAGGACTAGCCTATGAGCAGTTCTTC. This sequence encodes CASSLAGLAYEQFF.